Shown below are 16 T cell receptor beta chains from a single sample sequenced in a study of control samples from healthy donors and cancer patients (TCRdb year 2020). The method was the immunoSEQ multiplex PCR assay. TCRdb provides this immuneACCESS table in a form limited to in-frame rearrangements. Some clones are lacking; in checked studies, under half of them reflect an unresolved V gene, and why the rest are absent is not known. The sample has some 130,000 clones on record, roughly 88% of them singletons. Together, the top ten hold less than 3.5% of the sample. Material: blood. These receptors came from a man aged 35 to 55 in good health.

This clone was recorded once. The chain uses TRBV25-1 and TRBJ1-2; D is perhaps TRBD1 (5 bases). Trimming stripped 4 bases from V and 4 bases from J, with 10 bases between. Germline-derived CDR1 and CDR2 are MGHDK and SYGVNS. This CDR3 contains 13 residues. The CDR3 DNA sequence: TGTGCCAGCAGTGGCGGACAACTCTATGGCTACACCTTC. Residues: CASSGGQLYGYTF.

The chain carries TRBV28 and TRBJ1-1, with 10 nucleotides matching TRBD1. V dropped 2 bases and J dropped 3; count of bases not matched to a gene: 6. Germline CDR1 reads MDHEN; CDR2 reads SYDVKM. This CDR3 is 16 amino acids long. Written as DNA, the CDR3 is TGTGCCAGCAGTTTAGGGACAGGGGTTAAGTACACTGAAGCTTTCTTT. Translated, it gives CASSLGTGVKYTEAFF.

The rearrangement uses TRBV24-1 and TRBJ2-1, with D perhaps TRBD1 or TRBD2 (5 bases each). Trimming pared 4 bases from V and 3 bases from J, leaving 15 bases between. This CDR3 region has 16 residues. Germline V CDR1 and CDR2: KGHDR, SFDVKD. This chain's CDR3 is CATSDPPGTNYNEQFF. CDR3 nucleotide sequence: TGTGCCACCAGTGACCCCCCCGGGACCAACTACAATGAGCAGTTCTTC.

The chain uses TRBV9 and TRBJ2-7; D perhaps matches TRBD2 (7 bases). Trimming cost V 2 bases and J 2 bases, with 11 bases left between them. This CDR3 spans 14 amino acids. CDR1 is SGDLS, CDR2 YYNGEE, per germline. The CDR3, as DNA: TGTGCCAGCAGCGTGGGGGGGCAGCCCTACGAGCAGTACTTC. It codes for CASSVGGQPYEQYF.

The chain combines TRBV12-3 or TRBV12-4 with TRBJ2-1, with D possibly being TRBD1 (6 bases). The CDR3 contains 12 residues. Trimming stripped 1 base from V and 9 bases from J, with 7 bases between. CDR3 DNA sequence: TGTGCCAGCAGTTTAGGGACAGTTGAGCAGTTCTTC. Protein: CASSLGTVEQFF.

This clone was seen just once. The chain employs TRBV15 and TRBJ2-7; 7 positions match TRBD1. The CDR3 has 13 amino acids. Looked up from germline, CDR1 is LNHNV and CDR2 is YYDKDF (reference sequence). With 5 bases clipped from V and 4 bases from J, the junction kept 5 bases outside the gene matches. The CDR3 loop is CATSSGTVYEQYF. The CDR3 region has the DNA TGTGCCACCAGCTCCGGGACAGTATACGAGCAGTACTTC.

The J gene is TRBJ2-5, the V gene TRBV18; D remains ambiguous. V lost 0 bases, J lost 5 bases, and 10 bases lay in between. Germline-derived CDR1 and CDR2 are KGHSH and LQKENI. CDR3 length equals 14 residues. CDR3: CASSPPVAFETQYF. CDR3 DNA sequence: TGTGCCAGCTCACCACCGGTAGCTTTTGAGACCCAGTACTTC.

The V gene is TRBV9, the J gene TRBJ2-3; 8 bases are a match to TRBD1. Looked up from germline, CDR1 is SGDLS and CDR2 is YYNGEE. Trimming removed 0 bases from V and 1 base from J; junction bases left unmatched: 1. The CDR3 runs 15 residues. Here the CDR3 DNA reads TGTGCCAGCAGCGTAGCACAGGGGGGCACAGATACGCAGTATTTT. It yields the protein CASSVAQGGTDTQYF.

V usage is TRBV6-2 or TRBV6-3 and J usage is TRBJ1-5; D gene unclear. The CDR3 runs to 14 residues. Germline V gene data show CDR1 as MNHEY and CDR2 as SVGEGT. The V and J ends lost 5 bases and 6 bases respectively, with 14 bases between them. CDR3 nucleotide sequence: TGTGCCAGCAGTCGCAGGACGGAGCTTCAGCCCCAGCATTTT. It encodes CASSRRTELQPQHF.

This clone showed up just a few times. The chain uses TRBV11-2 and TRBJ2-7; D gene uncertain. Trimming took off 5 bases at V and 1 base at J, with 9 bases between the two ends. CDR3 length: 13 residues. Germline CDR1 reads SGHAT; CDR2 reads FQNNGV. For the CDR3, the DNA is TGTGCCAGCAGCCCAATAAGGTCCTACGAGCAGTACTTC. Translating gives CASSPIRSYEQYF.

The chain recombines TRBV4-1 with TRBJ1-1; possible D gene TRBD1, 6 bases. The V gene lost 6 bases and the J gene lost 0 bases, with 14 bases spanning the gap. The CDR3 length is 15 residues. Germline values: CDR1 MGHRA, CDR2 YSYEKL. The CDR3 nucleotides read TGCGCCAGCAGGCAAAGACAGGACATGAACACTGAAGCTTTCTTT. Protein product: CASRQRQDMNTEAFF.

The rearrangement links TRBV5-6 to TRBJ1-2; D is ambiguous. The V end was cut by 1 base, the J end by 7 bases, with 11 bases between. The CDR3 contains 13 residues. Per the germline V gene, CDR1 is SGHDT and CDR2 is YYEEEE. The DNA of the CDR3 is TGTGCCAGCAGCTTGCTGGGGTTGGGTGGCTACACCTTC. Residues: CASSLLGLGGYTF.

This chain connects TRBV6-5 to TRBJ1-2, with unresolved D. CDR1 and CDR2 (germline): MNHEY, SVGAGI. V was shortened by 4 bases and J by 2 bases, with 11 bases between the two germline ends. The CDR3 totals 14 residues. The CDR3 protein is CASSSPTVNYGYTF. CDR3 in DNA: TGTGCCAGCAGTTCCCCTACGGTGAACTATGGCTACACCTTC.

The V gene is TRBV9, the J gene TRBJ1-1; unclear D gene. V was clipped by 0 bases and J by 0 bases, with 6 bases between them. CDR3 size: 14 residues. Germline V gene sequence: CDR1 SGDLS, CDR2 YYNGEE. In nucleotides, the CDR3 is TGTGCCAGCAGCGTAGACGTCATGAACACTGAAGCTTTCTTT. Protein: CASSVDVMNTEAFF.

This rearrangement joins TRBV10-3 to TRBJ1-5, with 7 positions matching TRBD1. The CDR3 runs 13 residues. V was clipped by 6 bases and J by 11 bases; unmatched bases: 10. Germline assignment: CDR1 ENHRY and CDR2 SYGVKD. Here the CDR3 DNA reads TGTGCCATCAGCATTGGACAGGACCGGTCCCAGCATTTT. Encoded protein: CAISIGQDRSQHF.

This clone appeared once. The chain employs TRBV6-6 and TRBJ1-2; weak D call: TRBD1 (5 bases). The germline CDR1 and CDR2 sequences are MNHNY and SVGAGI (reference sequence). The CDR3 is 12 amino acids. The V and J ends lost 4 bases and 8 bases respectively, with 11 bases between them. CDR3 sequence (DNA): TGTGCCAGCAGTTCAGGGTACGAGGGCTACACCTTC. It is translated as CASSSGYEGYTF.